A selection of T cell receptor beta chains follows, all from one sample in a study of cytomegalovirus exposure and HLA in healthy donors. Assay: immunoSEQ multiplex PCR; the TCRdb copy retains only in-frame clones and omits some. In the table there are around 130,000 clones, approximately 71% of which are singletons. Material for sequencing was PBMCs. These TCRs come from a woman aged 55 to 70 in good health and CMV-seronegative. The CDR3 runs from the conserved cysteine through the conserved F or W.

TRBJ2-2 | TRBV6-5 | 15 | CASSYETRGTGELFF
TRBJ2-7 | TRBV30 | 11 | CAWRRPNEQYF
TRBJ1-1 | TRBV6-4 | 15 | CASRRDFLQNTEAFF
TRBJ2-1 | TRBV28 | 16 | CASSLRLASSYNEQFF
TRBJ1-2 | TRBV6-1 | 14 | CASTAGDSNYGYTF
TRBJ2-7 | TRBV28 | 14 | CATNRPRAAYEQYF
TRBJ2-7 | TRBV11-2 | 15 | CASSLTGTHSYEQYF
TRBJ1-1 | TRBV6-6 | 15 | CASSYGTGLDTEAFF
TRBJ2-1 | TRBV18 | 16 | CASSQTGTISYNEQFF
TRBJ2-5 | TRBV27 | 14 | CASKSQGSQETQYF
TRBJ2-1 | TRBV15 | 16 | CATSRDMVAAYNEQFF
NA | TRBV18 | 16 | CASSPNSQGSIHEQYF
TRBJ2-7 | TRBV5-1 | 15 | CASSLDWGQARQQYF
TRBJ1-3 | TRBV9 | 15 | CASSVGGQLGNTIYF
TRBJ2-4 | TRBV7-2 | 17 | CASSLAGESLGKNIQYF
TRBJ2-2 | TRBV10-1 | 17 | CASSESAARGNTGELFF
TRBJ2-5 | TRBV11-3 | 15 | CASSLRGGEKGTQYF
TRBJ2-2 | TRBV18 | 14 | CASSSTGRIGELFF
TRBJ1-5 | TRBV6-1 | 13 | CASSESVILPQHF
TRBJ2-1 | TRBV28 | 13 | CATKGLGWDEQFF
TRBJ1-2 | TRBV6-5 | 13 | CASSSDRSYGYTF
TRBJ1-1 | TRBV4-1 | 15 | CASSQGGSLNTEAFF
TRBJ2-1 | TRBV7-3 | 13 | CASSPQAGYEQFF
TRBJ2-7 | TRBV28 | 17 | CASSPNGQRSLSYEQYF
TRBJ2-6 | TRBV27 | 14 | CASGNRAGANVLTF